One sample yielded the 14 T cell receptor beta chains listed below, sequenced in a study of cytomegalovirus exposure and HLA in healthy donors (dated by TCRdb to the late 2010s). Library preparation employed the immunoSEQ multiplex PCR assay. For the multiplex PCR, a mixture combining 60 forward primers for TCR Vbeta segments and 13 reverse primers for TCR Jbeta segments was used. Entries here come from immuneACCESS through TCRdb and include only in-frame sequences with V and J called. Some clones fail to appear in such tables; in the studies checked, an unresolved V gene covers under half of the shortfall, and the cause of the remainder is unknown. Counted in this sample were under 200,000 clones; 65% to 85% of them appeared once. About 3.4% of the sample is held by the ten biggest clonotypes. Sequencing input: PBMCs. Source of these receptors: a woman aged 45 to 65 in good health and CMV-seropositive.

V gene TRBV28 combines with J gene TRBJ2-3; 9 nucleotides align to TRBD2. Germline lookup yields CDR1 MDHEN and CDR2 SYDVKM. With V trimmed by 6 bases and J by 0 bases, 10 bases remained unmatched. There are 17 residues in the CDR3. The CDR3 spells CASRSPPSGTSTDTQYF. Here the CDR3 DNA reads TGTGCCAGCAGATCCCCCCCTAGCGGGACGAGCACAGATACGCAGTATTTT.

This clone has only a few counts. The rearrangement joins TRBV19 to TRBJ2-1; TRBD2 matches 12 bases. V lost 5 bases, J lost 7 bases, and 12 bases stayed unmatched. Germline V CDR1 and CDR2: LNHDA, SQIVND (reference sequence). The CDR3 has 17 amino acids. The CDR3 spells CASSPSGLAGRRNEQFF. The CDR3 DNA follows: TGTGCCAGTAGTCCGTCCGGACTAGCGGGACGAAGGAATGAGCAGTTCTTC.

The CDR3 DNA reads TGTGCCAGCAGGGGGTCGGTGACAGGGGACGGTGTACTTGCGGGACCGTCCTACGAGCAGTACTTC. It translates to CASRGSVTGDGVLAGPSYEQYF. The genes are TRBV2 and TRBJ2-7; 8 nucleotides line up with TRBD1. Per germline, CDR1 SNHLY and CDR2 FYNNEI. This CDR3 spans 22 amino acids. The V and J ends lost 6 bases and 1 base, in that order; junction bases with no gene match: 29.

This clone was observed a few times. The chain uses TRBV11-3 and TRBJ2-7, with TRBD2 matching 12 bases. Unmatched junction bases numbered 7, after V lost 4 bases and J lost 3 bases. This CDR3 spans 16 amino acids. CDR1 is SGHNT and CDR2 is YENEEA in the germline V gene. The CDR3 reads CASSYLSTSGSYEQYF. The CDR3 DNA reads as TGTGCCAGCAGCTACCTTTCGACTAGCGGGAGCTACGAGCAGTACTTC. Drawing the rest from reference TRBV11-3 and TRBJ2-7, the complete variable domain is EAGVVQSPRYKIIEKKQPVAFWCNPISGHNTLYWYLQNLGQGPELLIRYENEEAVDDSQLPKDRFSAERLKGVDSTLKIQPAELGDSAVYLCASSYLSTSGSYEQYFGPGTRLTVT.

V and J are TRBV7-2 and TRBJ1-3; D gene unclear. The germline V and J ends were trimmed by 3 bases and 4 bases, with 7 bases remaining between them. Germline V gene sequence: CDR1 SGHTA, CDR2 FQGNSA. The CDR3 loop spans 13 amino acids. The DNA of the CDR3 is TGTGCCAGCAGCTTGATTCGGGGAAACACCATATATTTT. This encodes CASSLIRGNTIYF.

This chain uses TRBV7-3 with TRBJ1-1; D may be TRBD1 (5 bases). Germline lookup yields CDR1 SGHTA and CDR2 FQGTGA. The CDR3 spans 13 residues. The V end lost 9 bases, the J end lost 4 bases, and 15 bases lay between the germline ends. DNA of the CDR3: TGTGCCAGTAGGGGAGGGAGTGGCACTGAAGCTTTCTTT. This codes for CASRGGSGTEAFF.

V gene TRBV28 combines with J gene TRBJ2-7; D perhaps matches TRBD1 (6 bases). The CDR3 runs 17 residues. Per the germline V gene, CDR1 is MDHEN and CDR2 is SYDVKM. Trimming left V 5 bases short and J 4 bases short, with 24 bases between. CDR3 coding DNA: TGTGCCAGCAGTCGTCCCGGGACACGTTTCTCAAGTTACGAGCAGTACTTC. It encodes CASSRPGTRFSSYEQYF.

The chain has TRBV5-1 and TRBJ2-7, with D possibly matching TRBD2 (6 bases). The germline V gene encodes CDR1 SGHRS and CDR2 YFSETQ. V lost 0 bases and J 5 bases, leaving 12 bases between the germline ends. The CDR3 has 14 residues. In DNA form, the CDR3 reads TGCGCCAGCAGCTTGGGCGGGGTTAAGAACGAGCAGTACTTC. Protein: CASSLGGVKNEQYF.

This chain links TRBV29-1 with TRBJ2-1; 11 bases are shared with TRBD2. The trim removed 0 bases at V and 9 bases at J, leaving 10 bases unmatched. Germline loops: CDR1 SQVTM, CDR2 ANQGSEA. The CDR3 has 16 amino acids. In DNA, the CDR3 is TGCAGCGTTGAAGAACGGGTGACTAGCGGGGACTGTGAGCAGTTCTTC. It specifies CSVEERVTSGDCEQFF.

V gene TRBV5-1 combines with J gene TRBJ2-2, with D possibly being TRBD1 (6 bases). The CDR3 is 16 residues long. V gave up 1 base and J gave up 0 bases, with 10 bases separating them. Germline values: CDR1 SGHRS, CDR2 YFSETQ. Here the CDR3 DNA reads TGCGCCAGCAGCTTGAGTACAGGGACGAACACCGGGGAGCTGTTTTTT. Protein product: CASSLSTGTNTGELFF.

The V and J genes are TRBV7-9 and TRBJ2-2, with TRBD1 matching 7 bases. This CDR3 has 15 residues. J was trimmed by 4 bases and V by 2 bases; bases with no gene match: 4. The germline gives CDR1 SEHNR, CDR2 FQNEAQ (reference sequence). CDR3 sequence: CASSLSNRGTGELFF. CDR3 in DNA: TGTGCCAGCAGCTTAAGCAACAGGGGCACCGGGGAGCTGTTTTTT.

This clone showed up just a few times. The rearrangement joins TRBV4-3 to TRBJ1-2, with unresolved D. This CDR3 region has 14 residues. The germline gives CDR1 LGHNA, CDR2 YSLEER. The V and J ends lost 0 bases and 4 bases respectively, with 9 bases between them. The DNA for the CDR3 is TGCGCCAGCAGCCAAGATCCCGCGGTCTATGGCTACACCTTC. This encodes CASSQDPAVYGYTF.

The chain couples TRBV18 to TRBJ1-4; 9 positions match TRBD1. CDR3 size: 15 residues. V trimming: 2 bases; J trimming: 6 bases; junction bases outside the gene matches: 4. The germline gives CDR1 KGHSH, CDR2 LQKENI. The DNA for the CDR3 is TGTGCCAGCTCACCAACAGGGGGCGCGGATGAAAAACTGTTTTTT. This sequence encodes CASSPTGGADEKLFF.

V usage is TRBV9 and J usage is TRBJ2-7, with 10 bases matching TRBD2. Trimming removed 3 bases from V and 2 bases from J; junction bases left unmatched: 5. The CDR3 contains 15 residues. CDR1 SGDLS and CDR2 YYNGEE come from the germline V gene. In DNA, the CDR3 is TGTGCCAGCAGCGCTCGGACTAGCGGTGCCTACGAGCAGTACTTC. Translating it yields CASSARTSGAYEQYF.